The TCR beta chain under discussion was sequenced for a study of cytomegalovirus exposure and HLA in healthy donors (dated by TCRdb to 2016 to 2017). The study in broad terms: An earlier analysis of several hundred of the donors reported 250 to 300 Gb of sequence data and more than 90 million unique TCR beta sequences from some 180 million T cells. Donor age, sex, ethnicity and CMV serostatus were compiled alongside the repertoire data. An early release covering roughly 640 HLA-typed donors comprised around 300 gigabases of sequencing data and approximately 80 million unique TCR sequences. Every repertoire in the discovery cohort had been generated on one and the same sequencing platform. A later genetic analysis took genome-wide SNP genotypes for about 55% of the roughly 670 donors and used that subset as a discovery cohort. An earlier analysis of approximately 640 of the donors applied high-throughput TCR beta sequencing to assess whether each TCR beta V gene segment acted as functional or pseudogenic. The study aimed to test whether signatures of past pathogen exposure could be identified by cataloging public T cell receptors. Along with the approximately 700-subject first cohort, a separate validation cohort of over 90 different subjects was used. Rather than drawing on any new phenotypic data, the later analysis identified candidate immune exposures from TCR beta sequences and the way those sequences occurred across donors. About five DR-DQ haplotypes were handled as single units for association and clustering, since linkage in the cohort was strong. In a later analysis, previously published TCR beta repertoires from roughly 710 donors were re-analyzed and high-resolution HLA genotyping was added so that TCR occurrence patterns could be studied. HLA typing included class I and class II loci at four-digit resolution. The genetic ancestry cluster associated with self-reported Caucasian donors included 81% of the 398 genotyped donors. High-throughput TCR immunosequencing, statistical association of individual TCRs with disease status, and machine learning were combined to predict cytomegalovirus infection status. The T cell repertoires of under 700 subjects were profiled by immunosequencing and related to cytomegalovirus serostatus. Across roughly 420 genotyped donors of the cohort, an average of 235,054 unique TCR beta nucleotide sequences per donor were sequenced, and around 20% of those sequences were non-productive. Typing coverage differed by locus: A, B, C, DRB1 and DQB1 were typed in about 620-630 donors, DQA1 in about 500, DPA1 in 600 to 610, and DPB1 in around 490. What the authors observed across the whole study: At a false discovery rate of 0.05, a later analysis linked fewer than 20,000 TCR beta sequences to specific HLA alleles. While some public TCRs were present in many individuals, most TCR sequences turned up only very rarely across donors. Compared with equally common non-associated chains, HLA-associated TCR beta chains in a later analysis were more clonally expanded and had lower generation probabilities. For the cohort, immune exposure information was limited to CMV serostatus. According to a later analysis, parvovirus B19, influenza, CMV and Epstein-Barr virus appeared linked to several top co-occurrence clusters. According to the authors, the approach could potentially be generalized to other disease states and immunological phenotypes. Some IMGT-functional V segments, including TRBV6-2 and TRBV6-3, could not be distinguished by the 87-base-pair reads and were therefore excluded. HLA typing was unavailable for some donors at each locus, so association tests used only the typed subset. In a later genetic analysis, fewer N-insertions in productive TCRs were reported among donors in an Asian-associated ancestry cluster than the approximately 670-donor mean. V-gene and J-gene trimming of TCR beta chains was associated with a missense DCLRE1C variant in a later genetic analysis, and the association was replicated in an independent cohort. According to a later analysis, most CMV-associated TCR beta chains appeared to be HLA-restricted, and the HLA associations seemed to be driven largely by CMV exposure. A cluster of highly shared sequence variants was judged likely to be a technical artifact of the sequencing pipeline. The earlier analysis of around 600 of the donors excluded 15 to 20 rarely observed V segments, including chromosome 9 orphons, because counts were too low. Broadly in line with IMGT annotations, most TCR beta V segments showed up in productive rearrangements about 87% or about 30% of the time in an earlier analysis of approximately 640 of the donors. Cytomegalovirus status was reported to be diagnosed by the classifier with high specificity and sensitivity in both the original and validation cohorts. When HLA alleles, especially DR and DQ, strongly co-occurred, TCR associations were difficult to assign to individual alleles. In the study, around 160 TCR beta chains were listed as associated with cytomegalovirus. Correlated functional status among segregating V segments might reflect linkage disequilibrium, but an unknown experimental factor could not be ruled out. A further reported finding was that TCR beta sequences accurately predicted the HLA-A and HLA-B alleles for most subjects in the first cohort. In a later analysis, the rate of TCR association differed among HLA loci, with DRB1 alleles having the most associated TCRs and HLA-C alleles having the fewest. This cohort had only TCR beta chains sequenced, and the lack of alpha or paired-chain data limited which features could be detected. Presence/absence analyses assumed roughly uniform sequencing depth across donors, an assumption that may not hold. A few of the identified cytomegalovirus-associated TCR beta chains were confirmed in vitro to be specific for cytomegalovirus antigens.

Receptor amplification or capture employed the immunoSEQ multiplex PCR assay. For the multiplex PCR, a mixture combining 60 forward primers for TCR Vbeta segments and 13 reverse primers for TCR Jbeta segments was used. The CDR3 region of rearranged TCR beta genes was amplified from genomic DNA with a multiplex PCR assay. Amplified TCR beta libraries were sequenced as 87-base-pair reads on the Illumina HiSeq System. Under the source paper's analysis protocol: A later analysis tallied around 82 million unique TCR beta chains across the 666 repertoires, and some 10 million of those chains were shared by two or more donors. A nearest-neighbor algorithm error-corrected the raw reads and collapsed the reads into unique sequences, merging closely related sequences to remove PCR and sequencing errors. CDR3 sequences were aligned to IMGT reference sequences to assign V, D and J gene segments. For a sequence to be retained, at least a six-nucleotide match to both a V gene segment and a J gene segment was required. A rearrangement was called productive if the CDR3 had no stop codons and remained in frame with V and J, and every other rearrangement was called non-productive. CDR3 was defined according to IMGT convention as the region running from the second conserved V-encoded cysteine to the conserved J-encoded phenylalanine. In an earlier analysis of some 550 of the donors, sequences lacking an unambiguous match to a single V gene segment were excluded. In an earlier analysis of approximately 500 of the donors, a V segment was called functional when productive rearrangements were above 56.7%, and segregating when the standard deviation between donors exceeded 5%. A statistical classification framework was developed to diagnose cytomegalovirus status using the catalog of TCR beta chain sequences. In a later analysis, TCR nucleotide sequences were compared against IMGT/GENE-DB human TR gene sequences so that V and J genes could be assigned. The TCRdist pipeline was used in a later analysis to assign CDR3 sequences and most-parsimonious VDJ recombination scenarios. In a later analysis, each TCR beta chain was defined by its CDR3 amino acid sequence together with its V-gene family, and reads without a unique V-gene family were excluded. A later analysis removed 600 or so highly shared, low-generation-probability nucleotide sequences to deal with suspected cross-contamination and a sequencing artifact. For each public chain, a later analysis derived a clonal expansion index from normalized ranks of inferred template counts within each repertoire. Generation probabilities in a later analysis came from a VDJ recombination model fitted to out-of-frame rearrangements, and those results were checked against IGoR. Hypergeometric tests were used in a later analysis to score TCR-TCR, TCR-HLA and TCR-CMV co-occurrence, with a repertoire-size bias correction applied to the TCR pairs. A later analysis estimated false discovery rates by permuting HLA or CMV assignments 20 times. In a later analysis, co-occurring TCRs were grouped with DBSCAN, and TCRdist sequence similarity was added when clustering was performed within HLA-allele-positive subsets. Repertoires with fewer than 30,000 or more than 120,000 public chains were left out of co-occurrence clustering, as were five repertoires with anomalous nucleotide sharing. TCRdb re-hosts the immuneACCESS table, in-frame sequences only. Its copies lack some clones; in the studies checked, an unresolved V gene accounts for under half of them, and the cause for the rest is not known. The V and J calls and clone size were taken over from that table, and D and trimming were inferred from the DNA. The sample's records list approximately 120,000 clones. Over 2% of the sample is in the top ten clones.

The cohort comprised several hundred healthy bone marrow donors. At the time of sampling, all cohort members were nominally healthy, though unrecorded immune exposures were likely present. The donor tested CMV seronegative, placing the donor among the 350 to 400 seronegative members of the cohort. A peripheral blood sample was collected from each donor, and TCR beta sequencing was performed on peripheral blood mononuclear cells. The Qiagen DNeasy Blood Extraction Kit was used to extract genomic DNA from the blood cell samples. Including the terminal cysteine and phenylalanine, the CDR3 comprises 14 residues. Left in the record is the CDR3 DNA by itself, 42 bases read in frame from the first base. From a lookup of the germline V gene, CDR1 and CDR2 are SNHLY and FYNNEI. V trim: 8 bases; J trim: 3 bases; unmatched bases: 7. Points on this clone: There is no known antigen for this receptor.

The V and J genes are TRBV2 and TRBJ2-1; 7 junctional bases match TRBD1. Sequencing was done on a sample of PBMCs. This TCR derives from a middle-aged man in good health and CMV-seronegative. The CDR3 here reads CASLQAGGYNEQFF. The nucleotide sequence reads TGTGCCAGCTTGCAGGCAGGGGGCTACAATGAGCAGTTCTTC.